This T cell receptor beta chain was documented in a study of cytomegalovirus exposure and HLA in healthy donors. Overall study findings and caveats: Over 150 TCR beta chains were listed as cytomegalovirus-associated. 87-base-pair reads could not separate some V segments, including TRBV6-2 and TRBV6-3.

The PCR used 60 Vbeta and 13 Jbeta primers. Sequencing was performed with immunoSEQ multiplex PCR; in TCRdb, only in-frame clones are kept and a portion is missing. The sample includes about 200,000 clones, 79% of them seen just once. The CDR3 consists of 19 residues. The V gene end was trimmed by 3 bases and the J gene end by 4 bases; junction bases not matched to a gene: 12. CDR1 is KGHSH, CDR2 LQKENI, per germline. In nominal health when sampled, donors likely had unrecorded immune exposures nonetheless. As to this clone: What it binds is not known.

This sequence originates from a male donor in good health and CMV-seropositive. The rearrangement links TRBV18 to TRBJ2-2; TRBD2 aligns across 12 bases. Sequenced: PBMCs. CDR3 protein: CASSPQTSGSSGFTGELFF. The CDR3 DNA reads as TGTGCCAGCTCACCTCAGACTAGCGGGAGTTCCGGTTTCACCGGGGAGCTGTTTTTT.